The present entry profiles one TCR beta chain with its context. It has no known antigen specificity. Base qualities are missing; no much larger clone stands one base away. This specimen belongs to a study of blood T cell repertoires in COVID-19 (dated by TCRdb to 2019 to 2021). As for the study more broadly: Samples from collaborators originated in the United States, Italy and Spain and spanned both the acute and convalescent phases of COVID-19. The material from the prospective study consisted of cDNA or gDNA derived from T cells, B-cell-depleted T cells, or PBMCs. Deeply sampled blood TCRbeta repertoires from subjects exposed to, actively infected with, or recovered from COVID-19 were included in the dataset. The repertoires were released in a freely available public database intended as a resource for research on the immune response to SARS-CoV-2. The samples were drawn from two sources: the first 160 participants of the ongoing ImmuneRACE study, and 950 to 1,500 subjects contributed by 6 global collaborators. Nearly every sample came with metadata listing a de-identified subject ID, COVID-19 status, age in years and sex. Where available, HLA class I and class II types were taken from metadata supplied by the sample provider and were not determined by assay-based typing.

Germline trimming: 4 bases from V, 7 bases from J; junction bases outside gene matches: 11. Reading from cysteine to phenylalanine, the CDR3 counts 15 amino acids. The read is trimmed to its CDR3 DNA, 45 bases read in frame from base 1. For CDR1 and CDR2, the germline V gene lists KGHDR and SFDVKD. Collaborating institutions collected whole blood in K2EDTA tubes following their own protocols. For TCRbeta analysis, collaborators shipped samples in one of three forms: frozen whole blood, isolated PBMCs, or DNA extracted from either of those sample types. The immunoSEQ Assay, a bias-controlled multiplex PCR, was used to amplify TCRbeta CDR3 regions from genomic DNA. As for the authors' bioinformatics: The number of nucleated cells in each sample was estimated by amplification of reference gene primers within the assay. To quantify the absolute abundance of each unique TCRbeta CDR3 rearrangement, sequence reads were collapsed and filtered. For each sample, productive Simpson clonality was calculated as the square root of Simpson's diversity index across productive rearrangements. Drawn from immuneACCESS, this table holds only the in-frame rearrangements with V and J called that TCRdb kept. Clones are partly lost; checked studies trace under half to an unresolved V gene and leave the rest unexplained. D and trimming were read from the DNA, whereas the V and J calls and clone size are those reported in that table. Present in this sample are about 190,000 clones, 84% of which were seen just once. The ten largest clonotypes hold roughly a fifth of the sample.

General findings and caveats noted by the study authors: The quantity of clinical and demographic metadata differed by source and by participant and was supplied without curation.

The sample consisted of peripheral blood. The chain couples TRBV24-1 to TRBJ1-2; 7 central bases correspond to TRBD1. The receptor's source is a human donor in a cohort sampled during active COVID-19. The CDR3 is CATSDEIGGVLGYTF. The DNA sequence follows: TGTGCCACCAGTGACGAGATAGGGGGCGTTCTTGGCTACACCTTC.